The subject of this entry is one T cell receptor beta chain. The sample comes from a study of blood T cell repertoires in COVID-19. In the study overall: From the United States, Italy and Spain came samples of acute and convalescent COVID-19. PBMCs, B-cell-depleted T cells, or T cells were the source of the cDNA or gDNA that made up the material.

The length of the CDR3 is 14 residues. Germline V gene sequence: CDR1 SEHNR, CDR2 FQNEAQ (reference sequence). V lost 3 bases to trimming and J lost 2 bases, with 8 bases between them. In the authors' methods: Using reference gene primer amplification, nucleated cell counts were estimated. Some clones are missing from TCRdb's copy, which holds only in-frame ones; the method was immunoSEQ multiplex PCR. Clone size and V and J calls were adopted from that table, with D and trimming inferred from the DNA. Found here are 30,000 to 40,000 clones, about four fifths of them singletons; the top ten hold roughly 37%.

The source material was peripheral blood. The receptor comes from a man aged 80 or over with active or convalescent COVID-19. The chain carries TRBV7-9 and TRBJ2-1, with D uncertain. The CDR3 nucleotides are TGTGCCAGCAGCTTGGAACAGCCCTACAATGAGCAGTTCTTC. Protein: CASSLEQPYNEQFF.